This TCR beta chain was sequenced in a study of radiation and T cells in renal cell carcinoma. Study observations and caveats: Without pretreatment biopsies, baseline tumor clonotype presence was undetermined.

With regard to this clone: Its target is unknown.

Libraries were prepared by immunoSEQ multiplex PCR; TCRdb keeps only in-frame clonotypes and omits some of them. The sample includes 100,000 to 150,000 clones, 81% of them seen just once. Regarding time point: blood 2 weeks post-SBRT. Documented treatment: 15 Gy SBRT to primary tumor, nephrectomy 4 weeks later. Radiation-treated patients gave blood at baseline, week 2 and week 4. The patient's renal cell carcinoma had clear cell pathology. Sequencing was performed on blood, taken from a patient whose treatment included radiotherapy and nephrectomy. The receptor's source is a man in his fifties with renal cell carcinoma.

This CDR3 is CASSYVTRTDTQYF. In nucleotides, the CDR3 is TGTGCCAGCAGTTACGTGACCCGCACAGATACGCAGTATTTT. This chain joins TRBV6-5 and TRBJ2-3; D gene ambiguous. The CDR3 spans 14 residues. Germline V gene data show CDR1 as MNHEY and CDR2 as SVGAGI. Trimming took 2 bases from V and 1 from J, leaving 7 bases between them.